This T cell receptor beta chain was captured in a study of blood T cell repertoires in COVID-19. Per the study methods: Nucleated cell number was recorded as an estimate derived from reference gene primer amplification. This table comes from immunoSEQ multiplex PCR, and its TCRdb copy is limited to in-frame clones, with some not included. V and J calls and clone size come straight from that table; D and trimming were deduced from the DNA. The sample shows a few hundred thousand clones, about nine tenths of them seen only once. The CDR3 contains 16 residues. CDR1 and CDR2 from the germline V gene are MGHRA and YSYEKL. After removal of 1 base from V and 3 bases from J, the junction contained 2 bases not matched to a gene.

This clonotype originated in a woman aged 45-59 years in a cohort exposed to, infected with or recovered from COVID-19 (not recorded which). The sequencing sample was made of PBMCs or T cells enriched from blood (not recorded which). The chain combines TRBV4-1 with TRBJ2-3, with 12 bases that match TRBD2. Here the CDR3 DNA reads TGCGCCAGCAGCCAAGGTACTAGCGGGGGGACAGATACGCAGTATTTT. Its protein product is CASSQGTSGGTDTQYF.